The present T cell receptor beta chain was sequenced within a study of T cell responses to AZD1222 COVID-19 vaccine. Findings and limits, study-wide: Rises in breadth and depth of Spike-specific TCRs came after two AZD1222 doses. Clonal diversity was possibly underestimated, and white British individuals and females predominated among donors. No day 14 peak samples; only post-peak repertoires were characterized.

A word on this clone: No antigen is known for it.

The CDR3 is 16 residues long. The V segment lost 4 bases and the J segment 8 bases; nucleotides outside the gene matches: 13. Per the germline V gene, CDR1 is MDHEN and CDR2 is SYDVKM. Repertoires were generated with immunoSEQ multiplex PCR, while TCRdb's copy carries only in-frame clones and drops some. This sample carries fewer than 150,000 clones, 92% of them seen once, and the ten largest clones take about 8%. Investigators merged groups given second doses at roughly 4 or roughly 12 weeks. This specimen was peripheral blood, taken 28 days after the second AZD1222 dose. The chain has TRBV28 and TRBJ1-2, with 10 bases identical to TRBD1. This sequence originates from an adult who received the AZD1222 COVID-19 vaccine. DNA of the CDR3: TGTGCCAGCAGTTCTCAGACAGGGGGCGCGTATAGCGGCTACACCTTC. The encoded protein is CASSSQTGGAYSGYTF.